The 9 T cell receptor beta chains below were found in one sample sequenced in a study of T cell repertoires in cytomegalovirus infection. TCRdb used MiXCR to reprocess the reads, holding one entry per CDR3 protein. The repertoire holds roughly 600,000 distinct CDR3 sequences, with less than 25% as singletons. The sequenced sample consisted of CD8+ T cells from PBMCs. The receptors were gathered from a human donor in good health (CMV status not recorded). Some clones in this sample may be carry-over from other donors' samples.

The chain carries TRBV5-8 and TRBJ2-1; D call uncertain. V was trimmed by 10 bases and J by 0 bases, leaving 11 bases between them. This CDR3 contains 13 residues. In germline, CDR1 is SGHTS, CDR2 YDEGEE. Written as DNA, the CDR3 is TGTGCCTCCCCAGCTAGCTCCTACAATGAGCAGTTCTTC. As protein: CASPASSYNEQFF.

About this clonotype itself: One base away lies a much larger clone, so this may be a sequencing read error. The chain has TRBV6-6 and TRBJ2-1, with no clear D. CDR1 is MNHNY, CDR2 SVGAGI, per germline (reference sequence). The CDR3 has 11 residues. CDR3 loop: CASSYSAEEFF. DNA for the CDR3: TGTGCCAGCAGTTACTCAGCTGAGGAGTTCTTC.

This clonotype was recorded a few times. This likely stems from a read error, as it lies one base from a far larger clone. The chain has TRBV7-9 and TRBJ1-1; D possibly corresponds to TRBD1 (6 bases). Germline CDR1 and CDR2: SEHNR and FQNEAQ (reference sequence). CDR3 length: 12 residues. V was cut by 3 bases and J by 7 bases, with 9 bases left in between. The CDR3 nucleotides read TGTGCCAGCAGCTTCGGGGGCATTGAAGCTTTCTTT. The encoded protein is CASSFGGIEAFF.

The table lists this clonotype with a few counts. J is TRBJ2-3 and V is TRBV12-3 or TRBV12-4; D possibly corresponds to TRBD2 (6 bases). The V end lost 4 bases, the J end lost 6 bases, and 17 bases lay between the germline ends. The CDR3 extends over 15 amino acids. For the CDR3, the DNA is TGTGCCAGCAGTTCCGGACTGGAGGGAATGGATACGCAGTATTTT. This translates into CASSSGLEGMDTQYF.

The V gene is TRBV6-2 or TRBV6-3, the J gene TRBJ2-7; D gene uncertain. This CDR3 has 13 amino acids. Trimming shortened V by 0 bases and J by 4 bases, and 7 bases separated the two germline ends. Germline V gives CDR1 MNHEY, CDR2 SVGEGT. In DNA form, the CDR3 reads TGTGCCAGCAGTTACTCGAACTTTTACGAGCAGTACGTC. This encodes CASSYSNFYEQYV.

This clonotype was observed a handful of times. This chain connects TRBV10-3 to TRBJ2-3; TRBD2 matches 7 bases. The germline V gene has CDR1 ENHRY and CDR2 SYGVKD. The junction had 11 bases not matched to a gene; V was cut back by 3 bases and J by 2 bases. There are 17 residues in the CDR3. The CDR3 sequence: CAISDPGTKTSTDTQYF. The CDR3 DNA is TGTGCCATCAGTGATCCCGGGACTAAAACCTCCACAGATACGCAGTATTTT.

The chain couples TRBV4-3 to TRBJ1-2, with D perhaps matching TRBD1 (6 bases). V lost 2 bases and J 0 bases, leaving 16 bases between the germline ends. The CDR3 sequence is 17 residues long. Germline assignment: CDR1 LGHNA and CDR2 YSLEER. The CDR3 region is CASSQQYGQLTNYGYTF. For the CDR3, the DNA is TGCGCCAGCAGCCAACAATACGGACAGCTAACTAACTATGGCTACACCTTC.

This chain connects TRBV5-1 to TRBJ2-7, with no clear D. The CDR3 consists of 13 residues. Germline CDR1 reads SGHRS; CDR2 reads YFSETQ. The V end lost 1 base, the J end lost 6 bases, and 11 bases lay between the germline ends. CDR3 nucleotide sequence: TGCGCCAGCAGCTTGACCGGGTACGGCGAGCAGTACGTC. This translates into CASSLTGYGEQYV.

This clonotype was observed many times. The V and J genes are TRBV6-6 and TRBJ1-5, with D possibly TRBD1 on 6 matching bases. CDR3 length equals 15 residues. Per the germline V gene, CDR1 is MNHNY and CDR2 is SVGAGI (reference sequence). Trimming shortened V by 8 bases and J by 4 bases, and 18 bases separated the two germline ends. CDR3 DNA: TGTGCCAGCGGCAGAGTTGGACAGAAAAATCAGCCCCAGCATTTT. It encodes CASGRVGQKNQPQHF.